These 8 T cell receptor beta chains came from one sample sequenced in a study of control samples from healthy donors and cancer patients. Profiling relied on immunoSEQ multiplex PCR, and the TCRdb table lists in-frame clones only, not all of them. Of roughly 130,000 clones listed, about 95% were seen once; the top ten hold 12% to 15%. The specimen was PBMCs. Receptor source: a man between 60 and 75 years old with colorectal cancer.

Here the CDR3 DNA reads TGTGCCAGCAGCCCAAGACAGGGACTGGCCGCTTTCTTT. This gives the protein CASSPRQGLAAFF. The chain carries TRBV7-7 and TRBJ1-1, with 7 nucleotides matching TRBD1. CDR1 is SSHAT, CDR2 FNYEAQ, per germline (reference sequence). V lost 5 bases to trimming and J lost 11 bases; unmatched junction nucleotides: 11. CDR3 length: 13 residues.

The CDR3 loop reads CASSVSAGVYNEQFF. CDR3 coding DNA: TGTGCCAGCAGTGTCTCCGCGGGGGTCTACAATGAGCAGTTCTTC. The V gene is TRBV2, the J gene TRBJ2-1; 7 bases are shared with TRBD2. Germline trimming cut 4 bases from V and 3 bases from J; bases unmatched to any gene: 6. The V gene's germline CDR1 is SNHLY and CDR2 FYNNEI. This CDR3 contains 15 residues. Full variable domain (outside the CDR3, taken from reference TRBV2 and TRBJ2-1): EPEVTQTPSHQVTQMGQEVILRCVPISNHLYFYWYRQILGQKVEFLVSFYNNEISEKSEIFDDQFSVERPDGSNFTLKIRSTKLEDSAMYFCASSVSAGVYNEQFFGPGTRLTVL.

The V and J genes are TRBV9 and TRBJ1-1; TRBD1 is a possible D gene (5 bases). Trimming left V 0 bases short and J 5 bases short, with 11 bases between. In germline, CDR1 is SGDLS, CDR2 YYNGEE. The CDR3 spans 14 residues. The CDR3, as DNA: TGTGCCAGCAGCGTAGTGGGGGTTGCAACTGAAGCTTTCTTT. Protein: CASSVVGVATEAFF.

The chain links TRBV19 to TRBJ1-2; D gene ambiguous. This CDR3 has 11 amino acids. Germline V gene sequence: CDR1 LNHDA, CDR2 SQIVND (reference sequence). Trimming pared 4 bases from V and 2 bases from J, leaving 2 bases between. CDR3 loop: CASSKNYGYTF. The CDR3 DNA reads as TGTGCCAGTAGTAAGAACTATGGCTACACCTTC.

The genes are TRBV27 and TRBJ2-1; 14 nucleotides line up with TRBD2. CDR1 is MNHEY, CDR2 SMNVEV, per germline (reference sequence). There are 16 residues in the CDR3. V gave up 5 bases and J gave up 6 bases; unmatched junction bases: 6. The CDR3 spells CASSLGTSGGINEQFF. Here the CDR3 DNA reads TGTGCCAGCAGTCTGGGGACTAGCGGGGGTATCAATGAGCAGTTCTTC.

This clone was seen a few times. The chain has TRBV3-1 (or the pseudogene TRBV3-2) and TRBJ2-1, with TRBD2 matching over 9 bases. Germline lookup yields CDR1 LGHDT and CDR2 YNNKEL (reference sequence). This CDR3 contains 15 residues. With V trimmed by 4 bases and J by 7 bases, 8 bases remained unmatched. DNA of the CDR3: TGTGCCAGCAGCCTGCTTGGCGGGGGGGCGAATGAGCAGTTCTTC. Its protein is CASSLLGGGANEQFF.

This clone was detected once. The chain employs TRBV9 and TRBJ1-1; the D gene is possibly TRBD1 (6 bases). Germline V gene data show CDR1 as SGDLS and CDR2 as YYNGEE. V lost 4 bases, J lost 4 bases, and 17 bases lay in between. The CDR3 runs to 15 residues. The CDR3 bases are TGTGCCAGCAGCCCCACAGGGCCGGAGAGCACTGAAGCTTTCTTT. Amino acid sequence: CASSPTGPESTEAFF. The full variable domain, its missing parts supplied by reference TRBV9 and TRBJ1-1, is DSGVTQTPKHLITATGQRVTLRCSPRSGDLSVYWYQQSLDQGLQFLIQYYNGEERAKGNILERFSAQQFPDLHSELNLSSLELGDSALYFCASSPTGPESTEAFFGQGTRLTVV.

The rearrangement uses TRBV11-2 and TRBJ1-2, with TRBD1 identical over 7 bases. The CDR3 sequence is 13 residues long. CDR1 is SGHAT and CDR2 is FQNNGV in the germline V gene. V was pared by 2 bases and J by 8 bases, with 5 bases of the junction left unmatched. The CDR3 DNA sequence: TGTGCCAGCAGCTTACAGGACAGGCAGGGCTACACCTTC. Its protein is CASSLQDRQGYTF.